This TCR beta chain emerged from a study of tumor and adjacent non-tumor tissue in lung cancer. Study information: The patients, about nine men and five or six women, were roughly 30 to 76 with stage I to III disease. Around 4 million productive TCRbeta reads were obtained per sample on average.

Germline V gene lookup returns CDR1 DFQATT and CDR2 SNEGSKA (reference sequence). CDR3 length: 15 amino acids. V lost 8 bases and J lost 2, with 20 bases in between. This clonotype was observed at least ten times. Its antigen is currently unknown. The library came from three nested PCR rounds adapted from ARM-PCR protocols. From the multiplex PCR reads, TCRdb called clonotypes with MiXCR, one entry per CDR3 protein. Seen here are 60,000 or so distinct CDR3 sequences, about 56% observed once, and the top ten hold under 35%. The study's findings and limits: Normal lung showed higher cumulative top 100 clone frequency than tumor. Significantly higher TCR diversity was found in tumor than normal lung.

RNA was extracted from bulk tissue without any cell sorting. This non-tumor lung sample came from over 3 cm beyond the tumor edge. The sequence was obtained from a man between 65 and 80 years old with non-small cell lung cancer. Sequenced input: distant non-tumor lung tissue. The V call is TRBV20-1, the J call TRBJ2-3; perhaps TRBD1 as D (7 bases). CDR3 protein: CSPRGWRGSTDTQYF. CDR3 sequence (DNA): TGCAGTCCCAGGGGGTGGAGGGGCTCCACAGATACGCAGTATTTT.